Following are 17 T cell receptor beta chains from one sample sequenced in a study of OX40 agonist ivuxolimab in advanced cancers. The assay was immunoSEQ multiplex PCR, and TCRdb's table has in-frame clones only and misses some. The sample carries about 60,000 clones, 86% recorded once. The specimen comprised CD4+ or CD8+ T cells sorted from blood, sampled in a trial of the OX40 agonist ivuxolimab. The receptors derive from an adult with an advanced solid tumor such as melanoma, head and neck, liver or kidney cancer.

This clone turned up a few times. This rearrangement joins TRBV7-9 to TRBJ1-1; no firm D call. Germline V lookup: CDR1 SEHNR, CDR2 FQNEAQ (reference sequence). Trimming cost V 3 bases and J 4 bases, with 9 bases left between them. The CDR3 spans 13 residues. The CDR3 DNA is TGTGCCAGCAGCTTGGCCCGTGGCACTGAAGCTTTCTTT. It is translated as CASSLARGTEAFF.

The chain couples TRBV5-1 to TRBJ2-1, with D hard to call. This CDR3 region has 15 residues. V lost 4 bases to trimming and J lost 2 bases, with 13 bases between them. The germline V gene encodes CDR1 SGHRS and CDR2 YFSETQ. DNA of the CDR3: TGCGCCAGCAGCCCTCCCCTGAATGCCTACAATGAGCAGTTCTTC. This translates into CASSPPLNAYNEQFF.

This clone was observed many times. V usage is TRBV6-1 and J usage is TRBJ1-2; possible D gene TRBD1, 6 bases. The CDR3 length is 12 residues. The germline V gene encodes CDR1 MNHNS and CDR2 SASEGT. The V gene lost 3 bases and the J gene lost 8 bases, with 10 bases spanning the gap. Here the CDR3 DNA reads TGTGCCAGCAGTGAGGACAGAAGGGGCTACACCTTC. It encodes CASSEDRRGYTF.

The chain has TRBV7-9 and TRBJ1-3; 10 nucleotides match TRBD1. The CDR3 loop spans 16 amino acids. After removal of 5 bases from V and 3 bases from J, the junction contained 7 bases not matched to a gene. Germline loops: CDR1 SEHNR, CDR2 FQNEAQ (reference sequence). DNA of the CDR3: TGTGCCAGCAGCCGTATGGACAGGGGGAGTGGAAACACCATATATTTT. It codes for CASSRMDRGSGNTIYF.

The CDR3 DNA is TGTGCCAGCAGCTTAGGCCCCGACTACAATGAGCAGTTCTTC. Translated: CASSLGPDYNEQFF. The gene calls are TRBV7-7 and TRBJ2-1; D call uncertain. V was shortened by 1 base and J by 3 bases, with 7 bases between the two germline ends. The CDR3 spans 14 residues. Germline V gene lookup returns CDR1 SSHAT and CDR2 FNYEAQ (reference sequence).

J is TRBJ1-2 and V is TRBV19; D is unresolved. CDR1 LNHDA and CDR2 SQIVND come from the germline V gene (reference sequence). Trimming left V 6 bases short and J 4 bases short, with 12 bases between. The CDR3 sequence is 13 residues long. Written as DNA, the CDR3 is TGTGCCAGTAGCCCCCCTACGGTCTATGGCTACACCTTC. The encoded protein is CASSPPTVYGYTF.

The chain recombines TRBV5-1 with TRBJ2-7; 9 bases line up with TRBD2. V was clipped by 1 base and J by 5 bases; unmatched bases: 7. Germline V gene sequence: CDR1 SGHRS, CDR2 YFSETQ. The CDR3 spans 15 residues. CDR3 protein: CASSLFGGGEDEQYF. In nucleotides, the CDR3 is TGCGCCAGCAGCTTGTTTGGCGGGGGGGAAGACGAGCAGTACTTC. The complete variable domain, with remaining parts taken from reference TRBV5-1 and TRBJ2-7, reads KAGVTQTPRYLIKTRGQQVTLSCSPISGHRSVSWYQQTPGQGLQFLFEYFSETQRNKGNFPGRFSGRQFSNSRSEMNVSTLELGDSALYLCASSLFGGGEDEQYFGPGTRLTVT.

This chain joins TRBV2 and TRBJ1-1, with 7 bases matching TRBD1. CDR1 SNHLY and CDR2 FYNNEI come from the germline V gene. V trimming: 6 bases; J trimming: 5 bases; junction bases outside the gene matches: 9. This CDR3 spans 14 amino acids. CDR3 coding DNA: TGTGCCAGCAGAAAGACAGGGTCGGAGACTGAAGCTTTCTTT. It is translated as CASRKTGSETEAFF.

The CDR3 reads CASRRRTGSGNTIYF. The CDR3, as DNA: TGTGCCAGCAGAAGGCGGACAGGGAGTGGAAACACCATATATTTT. This chain connects TRBV6-5 to TRBJ1-3, with 8 bases fitting TRBD1. Trimming cost V 6 bases and J 3 bases; bases outside gene matches: 7. CDR1 is MNHEY, CDR2 SVGAGI, per germline. The CDR3 contains 15 residues.

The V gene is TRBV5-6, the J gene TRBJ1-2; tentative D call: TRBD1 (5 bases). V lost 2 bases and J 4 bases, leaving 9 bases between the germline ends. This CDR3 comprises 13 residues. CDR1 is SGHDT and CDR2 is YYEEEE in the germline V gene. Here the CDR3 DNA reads TGTGCCAGCAGCTTATGGGGGAGCTATGGCTACACCTTC. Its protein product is CASSLWGSYGYTF.

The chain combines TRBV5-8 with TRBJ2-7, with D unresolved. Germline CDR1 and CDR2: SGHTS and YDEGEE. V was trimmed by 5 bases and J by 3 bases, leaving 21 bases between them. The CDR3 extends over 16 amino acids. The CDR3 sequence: CASRNKVSPKVYEQYF. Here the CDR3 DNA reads TGTGCCAGCAGGAACAAGGTCTCGCCAAAGGTCTACGAGCAGTACTTC.

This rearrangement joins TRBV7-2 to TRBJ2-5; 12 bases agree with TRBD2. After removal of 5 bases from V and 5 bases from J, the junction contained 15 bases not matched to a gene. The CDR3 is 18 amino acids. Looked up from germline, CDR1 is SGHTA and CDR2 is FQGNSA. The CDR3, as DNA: TGTGCCAGCAGCCCGCGACCTAGCGGGGGGGGCCTGGGTGAGACCCAGTACTTC. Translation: CASSPRPSGGGLGETQYF.

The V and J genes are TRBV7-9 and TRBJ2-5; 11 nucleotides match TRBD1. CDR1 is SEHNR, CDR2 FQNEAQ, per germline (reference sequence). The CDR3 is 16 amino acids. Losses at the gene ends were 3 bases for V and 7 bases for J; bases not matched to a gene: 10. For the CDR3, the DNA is TGTGCCAGCAGCTTTCTCGGGACAGGGGGATGGGTGACCCAGTACTTC. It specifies CASSFLGTGGWVTQYF.

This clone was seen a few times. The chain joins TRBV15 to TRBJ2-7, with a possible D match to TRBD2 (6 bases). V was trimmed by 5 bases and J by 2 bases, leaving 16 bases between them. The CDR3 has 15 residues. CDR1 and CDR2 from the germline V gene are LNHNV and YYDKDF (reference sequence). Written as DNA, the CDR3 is TGTGCCACCAGCCCAGCGGCTAGCGCTACCTACGAGCAGTACTTC. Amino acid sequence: CATSPAASATYEQYF.

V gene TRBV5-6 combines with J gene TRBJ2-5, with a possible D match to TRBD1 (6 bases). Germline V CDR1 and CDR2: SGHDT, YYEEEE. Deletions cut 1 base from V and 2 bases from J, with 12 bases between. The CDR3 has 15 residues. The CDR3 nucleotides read TGTGCCAGCAGCTTGCTGGGACAACAACAAGAGACCCAGTACTTC. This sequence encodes CASSLLGQQQETQYF. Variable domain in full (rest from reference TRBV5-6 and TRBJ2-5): DAGVTQSPTHLIKTRGQQVTLRCSPKSGHDTVSWYQQALGQGPQFIFQYYEEEERQRGNFPDRFSGHQFPNYSSELNVNALLLGDSALYLCASSLLGQQQETQYFGPGTRLLVL.

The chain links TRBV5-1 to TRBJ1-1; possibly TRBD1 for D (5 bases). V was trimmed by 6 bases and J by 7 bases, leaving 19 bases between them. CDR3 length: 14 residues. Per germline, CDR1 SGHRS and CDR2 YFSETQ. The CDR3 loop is CASNRGDNVLEAFF. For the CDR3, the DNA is TGCGCCAGCAACCGGGGGGATAACGTCCTTGAAGCTTTCTTT.

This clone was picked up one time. The CDR3 DNA is TGTGCCAGCATTGGAGGGGGCCGGCATACGCAGTATTTT. It codes for CASIGGGRHTQYF. The chain employs TRBV2 and TRBJ2-3; a possible D gene is TRBD1 (7 bases). The V gene's germline CDR1 is SNHLY and CDR2 FYNNEI. The CDR3 length is 13 residues. V gave up 7 bases and J gave up 7 bases, with 15 bases separating them.